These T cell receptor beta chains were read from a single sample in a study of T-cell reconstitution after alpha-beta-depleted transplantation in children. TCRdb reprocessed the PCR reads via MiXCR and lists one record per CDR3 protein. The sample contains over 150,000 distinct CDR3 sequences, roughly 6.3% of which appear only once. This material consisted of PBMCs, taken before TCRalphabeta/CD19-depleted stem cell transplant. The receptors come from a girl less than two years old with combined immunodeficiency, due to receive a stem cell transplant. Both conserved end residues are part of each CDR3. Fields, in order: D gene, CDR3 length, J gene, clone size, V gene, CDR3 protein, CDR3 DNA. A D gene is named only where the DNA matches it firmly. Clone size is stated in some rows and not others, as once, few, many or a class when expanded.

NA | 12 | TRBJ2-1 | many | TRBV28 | CASSLSGYEQFF | TGTGCCAGCAGTTTGTCAGGGTATGAGCAGTTCTTC
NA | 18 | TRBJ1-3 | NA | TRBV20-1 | CSAYRVTNAAIVGNTIYF | TGCAGTGCTTACAGGGTAACCAATGCAGCGATCGTCGGAAACACCATATATTTT
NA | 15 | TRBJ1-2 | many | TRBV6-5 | CASSYSAGPNYGYTF | TGTGCCAGCAGTTACTCGGCAGGTCCAAACTATGGCTACACCTTC
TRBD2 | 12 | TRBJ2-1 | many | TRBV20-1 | CSARLAGGEQFF | TGCAGTGCTAGACTAGCGGGAGGGGAGCAGTTCTTC
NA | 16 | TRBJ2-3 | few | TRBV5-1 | CASSLDSRAGTDTQYF | TGCGCCAGCAGCTTGGACTCCAGGGCGGGTACAGATACGCAGTATTTT
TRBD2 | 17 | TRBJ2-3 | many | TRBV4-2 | CASSQEKLAGGEDTQYF | TGTGCCAGCAGCCAAGAGAAGCTAGCGGGGGGTGAAGATACGCAGTATTTT
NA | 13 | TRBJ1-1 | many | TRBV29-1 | CSVGVGMGTEAFF | TGCAGCGTTGGAGTAGGGATGGGCACTGAAGCTTTCTTT
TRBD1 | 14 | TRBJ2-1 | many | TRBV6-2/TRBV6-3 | CASSPGQGWNEQFF | TGTGCCAGCAGTCCGGGACAGGGGTGGAATGAGCAGTTCTTC
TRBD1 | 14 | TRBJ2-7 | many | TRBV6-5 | CASSTSTGAYEQYF | TGTGCCAGCAGTACCTCGACAGGGGCCTACGAGCAGTACTTC
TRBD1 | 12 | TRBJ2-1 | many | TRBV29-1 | CSAEDRVDEQFF | TGCAGCGCCGAGGACAGGGTGGATGAGCAGTTCTTC
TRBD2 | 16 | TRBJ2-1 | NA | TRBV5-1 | CASSPVRASGSNEQFF | TGCGCCAGCAGCCCGGTTCGGGCTAGCGGGTCTAATGAGCAGTTCTTC
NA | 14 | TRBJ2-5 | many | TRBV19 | CASSIGPNQETQYF | TGTGCCAGTAGTATAGGACCGAACCAAGAGACCCAGTACTTC
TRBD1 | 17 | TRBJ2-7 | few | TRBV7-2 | CASSFLGGVGSYYEQYF | TGTGCCAGCAGCTTTCTAGGGGGCGTCGGCTCTTACTACGAGCAGTACTTC
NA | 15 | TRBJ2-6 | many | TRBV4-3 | CASSPERSGANVLTF | TGCGCCAGCAGCCCCGAGAGATCTGGGGCCAACGTCCTGACTTTC
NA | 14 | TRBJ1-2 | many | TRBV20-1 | CSARDSRDGYGYTF | TGCAGTGCTAGAGATTCACGGGACGGCTATGGCTACACCTTC
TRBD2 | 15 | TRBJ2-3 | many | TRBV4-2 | CASSTRTSGTDTQYF | TGTGCCAGCAGCACACGGACTAGCGGCACAGATACGCAGTATTTT
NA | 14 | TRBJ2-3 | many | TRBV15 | CATSSIRVTDTQYF | TGTGCCACCAGCAGTATAAGGGTAACAGATACGCAGTATTTT
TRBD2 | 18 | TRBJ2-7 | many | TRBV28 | CASSFPGLAGDPAFEQYF | TGTGCCAGCAGTTTCCCAGGACTAGCGGGAGATCCGGCTTTCGAGCAGTACTTC
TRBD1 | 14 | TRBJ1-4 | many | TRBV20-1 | CSASDRGGNEKLFF | TGCAGTGCTAGCGACAGGGGGGGAAATGAAAAACTGTTTTTT
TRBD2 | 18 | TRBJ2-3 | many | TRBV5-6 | CASTLEGLAGGGTDTQYF | TGTGCCAGCACCCTGGAGGGACTAGCGGGGGGTGGCACAGATACGCAGTATTTT
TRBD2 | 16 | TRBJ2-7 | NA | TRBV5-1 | CASSFLLAGGPYEQYF | TGCGCCAGCAGCTTTCTACTAGCGGGAGGGCCCTACGAGCAGTACTTC
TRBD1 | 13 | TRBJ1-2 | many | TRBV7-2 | CASSFGTAYGYTF | TGTGCCAGCAGCTTTGGGACAGCGTATGGCTACACCTTC
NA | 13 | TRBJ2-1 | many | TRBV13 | CASSPTFRDEQFF | TGTGCCAGCAGCCCAACTTTTAGGGATGAGCAGTTCTTC
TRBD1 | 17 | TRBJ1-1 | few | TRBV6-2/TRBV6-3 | CASSYVGTVYVDTEAFF | TGTGCCAGCAGTTACGTGGGGACAGTTTACGTGGACACTGAAGCTTTCTTT
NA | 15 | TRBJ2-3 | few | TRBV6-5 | CASSYSGGMGNTQYF | TGTGCCAGCAGTTACTCAGGCGGGATGGGGAATACGCAGTATTTT
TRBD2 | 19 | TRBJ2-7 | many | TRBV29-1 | CSVKRARLAGIYSSYEQYF | TGCAGCGTCAAACGGGCGAGACTAGCGGGTATTTATAGCTCCTACGAGCAGTACTTC
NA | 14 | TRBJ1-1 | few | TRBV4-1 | CASSQVAGVAEAFF | TGCGCCAGCAGCCAAGTAGCGGGGGTCGCTGAAGCTTTCTTT
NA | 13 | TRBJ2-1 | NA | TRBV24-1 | CATCDFTGGGKFF | TGTGCGACCTGTGATTTTACAGGGGGGGGTAAGTTCTTC
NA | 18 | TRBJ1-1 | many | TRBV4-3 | CASSQETSPSPMNTEAFF | TGCGCCAGCAGCCAAGAGACCAGCCCAAGCCCTATGAACACTGAAGCTTTCTTT
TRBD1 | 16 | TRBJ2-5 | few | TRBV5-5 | CASSWGTGGREETQYF | TGTGCCAGCAGCTGGGGGACAGGGGGCAGGGAAGAGACCCAGTACTTC
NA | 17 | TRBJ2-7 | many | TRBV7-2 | CASSLSISGLSSYEQYF | TGTGCCAGCAGCTTATCTATTAGCGGTCTTAGCTCCTACGAGCAGTACTTC
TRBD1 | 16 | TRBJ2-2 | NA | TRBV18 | CASSTAGQANTGELFF | TGTGCCAGCTCAACGGCGGGACAGGCGAACACCGGGGAGCTGTTTTTT
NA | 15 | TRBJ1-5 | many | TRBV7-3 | CASSLMVGGNQPQHF | TGTGCCAGCAGCTTAATGGTAGGGGGCAATCAGCCCCAGCATTTT
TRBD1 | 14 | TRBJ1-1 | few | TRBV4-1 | CASSPTGGLTEAFF | TGCGCCAGCAGTCCTACAGGGGGTTTGACTGAAGCTTTCTTT
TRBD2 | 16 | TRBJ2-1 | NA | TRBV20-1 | CCAKPLAGGSYNEQFF | TGCTGTGCTAAACCCCTAGCGGGCGGGTCCTACAATGAGCAGTTCTTC
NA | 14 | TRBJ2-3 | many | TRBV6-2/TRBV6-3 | CASSYLSRGDTQYF | TGTGCCAGCAGTTACCTTTCGAGAGGGGATACGCAGTATTTT
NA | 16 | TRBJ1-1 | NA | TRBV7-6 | CASSLGLGGVGTEAFF | TGTGCCAGCAGCTTAGGGTTGGGGGGCGTAGGCACTGAAGCTTTCTTT
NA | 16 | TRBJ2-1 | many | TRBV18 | CASSPIRQGGSHEQFF | TGTGCCAGCTCCCCTATCCGCCAAGGGGGGTCACATGAGCAGTTCTTC
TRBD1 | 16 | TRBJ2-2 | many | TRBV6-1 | CASSQEQGASTGELFF | TGTGCCAGCAGTCAGGAACAGGGGGCGTCCACCGGGGAGCTGTTTTTT
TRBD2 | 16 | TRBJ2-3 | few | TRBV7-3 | CARNKRLNQREGWQYF | TGTGCCAGGAATAAAAGACTGAACCAGCGGGAGGGATGGCAGTATTTT
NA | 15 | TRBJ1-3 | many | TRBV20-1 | CSARETVSSGNTIYF | TGCAGTGCTAGGGAGACGGTTAGCTCTGGAAACACCATATATTTT
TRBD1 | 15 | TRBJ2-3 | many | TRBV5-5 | CASSDPGQGEDTQYF | TGTGCCAGCAGCGACCCGGGACAGGGTGAAGATACGCAGTATTTT
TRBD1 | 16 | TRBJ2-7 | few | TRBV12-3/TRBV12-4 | CASSLSPGQGIYEQYF | TGTGCCAGCAGTTTATCCCCCGGACAGGGCATCTACGAGCAGTACTTC
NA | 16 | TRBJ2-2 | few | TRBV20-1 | CSARGKTDANTGELFF | TGCAGTGCTAGGGGGAAAACAGACGCGAACACCGGGGAGCTGTTTTTT
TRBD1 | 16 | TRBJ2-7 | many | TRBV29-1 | CSVVGGPGQEAGEQYF | TGCAGCGTTGTAGGGGGCCCGGGACAGGAAGCGGGCGAGCAGTACTTC
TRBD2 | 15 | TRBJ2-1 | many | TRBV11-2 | CASSLGVLAASGEFF | TGTGCCAGCAGCTTAGGGGTACTAGCGGCGTCGGGGGAGTTCTTC
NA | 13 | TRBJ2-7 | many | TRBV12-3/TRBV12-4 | CASSDGPPYEQYF | TGTGCCAGCAGTGACGGACCACCCTACGAGCAGTACTTC
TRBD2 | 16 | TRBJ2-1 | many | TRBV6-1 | CASSPSGGYSYNEQFF | TGTGCCAGCAGTCCTAGCGGGGGATACTCCTACAATGAGCAGTTCTTC
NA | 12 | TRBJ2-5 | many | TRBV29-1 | CSVVKGEETQYF | TGCAGCGTTGTGAAGGGGGAAGAGACCCAGTACTTC